The rows below give T cell receptor beta chains drawn from one sample of a study of control samples from healthy donors and cancer patients. This table comes from immunoSEQ multiplex PCR, and its TCRdb copy is limited to in-frame clones, with some not included. This table lists some 180,000 clones. The source material was blood. These receptor sequences come from a woman aged 25 to 39 in good health. The CDR3 runs from the conserved cysteine through the conserved F or W. D genes are given only for firm matches.

v_gene: TRBV2; d_gene: TRBD1; CDR3aa: CASTDRTGPYGYTF
v_gene: TRBV7-9; d_gene: .; CDR3aa: CASSSMDLADTQYF
v_gene: TRBV6-2/TRBV6-3; d_gene: .; CDR3aa: CASSLGQRRPDTQYF
v_gene: TRBV6-5; d_gene: .; CDR3aa: CASRWGSNQPQHF
v_gene: TRBV27; d_gene: .; CDR3aa: CASSLGGAGQPQHF
v_gene: TRBV28; d_gene: TRBD2; CDR3aa: CASSLAGGHADTQYF
v_gene: TRBV7-9; d_gene: .; CDR3aa: CASSLNGDPNYGYTF
v_gene: TRBV7-9; d_gene: .; CDR3aa: CASSLGAYNEQFF
v_gene: TRBV7-2; d_gene: .; CDR3aa: CASTIRGSGNTIYF
v_gene: TRBV7-7; d_gene: .; CDR3aa: CASSLGSGPISYNEQFF
v_gene: TRBV27; d_gene: .; CDR3aa: CASGLWGSTEAFF
v_gene: TRBV28; d_gene: TRBD2; CDR3aa: CASSSSGTSRETQYF
v_gene: TRBV4-2; d_gene: .; CDR3aa: CASSQLDTSATNEKLFF
v_gene: TRBV4-3; d_gene: .; CDR3aa: CASSQQSNTGELFF
v_gene: TRBV19; d_gene: TRBD2; CDR3aa: CASSIRTSKDTQYF
v_gene: TRBV7-2; d_gene: .; CDR3aa: CASSLDTGLPGNTIYF
v_gene: TRBV27; d_gene: TRBD1; CDR3aa: CASSSEGTGANEQYF
v_gene: TRBV28; d_gene: .; CDR3aa: CASTFLLDNYGYTF
v_gene: TRBV27; d_gene: .; CDR3aa: CASSPRRANTEAFF
v_gene: TRBV6-6; d_gene: TRBD1; CDR3aa: CASSHHFAGQGASGNTIYF
v_gene: TRBV19; d_gene: TRBD1; CDR3aa: CASRGTGWSETSGELFF
v_gene: TRBV6-5; d_gene: .; CDR3aa: CASSKQDRNTEAFF
v_gene: TRBV9; d_gene: .; CDR3aa: CASSEMGLPYEQYF
v_gene: TRBV6-1; d_gene: .; CDR3aa: CASSEWGVGHQPQHF
v_gene: TRBV5-4; d_gene: .; CDR3aa: CASSLETGRGLTDTQYF
v_gene: TRBV4-1; d_gene: .; CDR3aa: CASSLGGGGKLFF
v_gene: TRBV7-2; d_gene: .; CDR3aa: CASSLPGDGTDTQYF
v_gene: TRBV5-1; d_gene: .; CDR3aa: CASSVQRTKRSEQFF
v_gene: TRBV5-1; d_gene: TRBD1; CDR3aa: CASSLGQAMGRGYTF
v_gene: TRBV5-6; d_gene: .; CDR3aa: CASSLTRDGYTF
v_gene: TRBV7-3; d_gene: .; CDR3aa: CASSFGYMTGELFF
v_gene: TRBV12-3/TRBV12-4; d_gene: .; CDR3aa: CASSLGVRQPQHF